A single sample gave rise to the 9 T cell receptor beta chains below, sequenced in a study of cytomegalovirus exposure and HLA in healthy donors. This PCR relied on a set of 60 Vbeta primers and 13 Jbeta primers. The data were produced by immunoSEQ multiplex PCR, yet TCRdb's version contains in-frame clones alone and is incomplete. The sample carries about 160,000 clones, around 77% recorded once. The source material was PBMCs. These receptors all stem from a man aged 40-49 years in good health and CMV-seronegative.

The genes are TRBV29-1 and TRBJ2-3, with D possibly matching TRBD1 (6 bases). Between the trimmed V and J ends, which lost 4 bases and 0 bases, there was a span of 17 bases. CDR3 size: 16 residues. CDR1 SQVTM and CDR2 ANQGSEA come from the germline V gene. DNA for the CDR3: TGCAGCGTTGTAGGGGGAGTGGACTTTAGCACAGATACGCAGTATTTT. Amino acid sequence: CSVVGGVDFSTDTQYF.

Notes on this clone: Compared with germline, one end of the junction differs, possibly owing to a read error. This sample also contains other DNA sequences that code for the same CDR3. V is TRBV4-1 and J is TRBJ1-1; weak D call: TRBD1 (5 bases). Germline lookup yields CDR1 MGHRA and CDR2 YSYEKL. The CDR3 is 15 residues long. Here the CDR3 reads CASSQADTGNTEAFF. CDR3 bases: TGCGCCAGCAGCCAAGCGGACACTGGAAACACCGAAGCTTTCTTT.

CDR3 residues: CSVEDPELLRGTQYF. The CDR3, as DNA: TGCAGCGTTGAAGATCCGGAACTACTACGTGGGACCCAGTACTTC. The chain uses TRBV29-1 and TRBJ2-5; D is unclear. The CDR3 loop spans 15 amino acids. Deletions cut 0 bases from V and 7 bases from J, with 18 bases between. Germline CDR1 and CDR2: SQVTM and ANQGSEA.

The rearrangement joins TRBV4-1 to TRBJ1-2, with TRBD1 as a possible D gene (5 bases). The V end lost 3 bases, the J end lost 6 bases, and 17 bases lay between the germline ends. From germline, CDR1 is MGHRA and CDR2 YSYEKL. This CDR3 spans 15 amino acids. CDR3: CASSHDFRQINGYTF. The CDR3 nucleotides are TGCGCCAGCAGCCATGATTTCAGACAGATCAATGGCTACACCTTC.

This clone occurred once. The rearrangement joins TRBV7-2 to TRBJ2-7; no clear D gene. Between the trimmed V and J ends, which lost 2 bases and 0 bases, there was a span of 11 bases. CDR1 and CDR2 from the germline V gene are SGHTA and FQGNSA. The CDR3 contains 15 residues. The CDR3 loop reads CASSLYGRSSYEQYF. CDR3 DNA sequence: TGTGCCAGCAGCTTATATGGTAGGAGCTCCTACGAGCAGTACTTC.

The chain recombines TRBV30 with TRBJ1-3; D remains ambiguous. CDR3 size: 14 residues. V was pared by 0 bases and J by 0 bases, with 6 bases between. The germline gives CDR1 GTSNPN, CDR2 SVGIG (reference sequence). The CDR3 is CAWSVLSSGNTIYF. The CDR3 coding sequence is TGTGCCTGGAGTGTCCTGAGCTCTGGAAACACCATATATTTT.

CDR3 protein: CASSLAGSTQETQYF. CDR3 nucleotide sequence: TGTGCCAGCAGCTTGGCTGGTTCGACTCAAGAGACCCAGTACTTC. The chain carries TRBV5-4 and TRBJ2-5, with D uncertain. The germline V gene encodes CDR1 SGHNT and CDR2 YYREEE (reference sequence). The CDR3 contains 15 residues. V was pared by 0 bases and J by 2 bases, with 11 bases between.

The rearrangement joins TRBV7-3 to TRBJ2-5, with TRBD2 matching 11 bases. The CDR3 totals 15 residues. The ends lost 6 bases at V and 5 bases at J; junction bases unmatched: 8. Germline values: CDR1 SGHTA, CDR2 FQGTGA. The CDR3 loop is CASSLAGGPWETQYF. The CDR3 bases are TGTGCCAGCAGTTTAGCGGGAGGGCCGTGGGAGACCCAGTACTTC.

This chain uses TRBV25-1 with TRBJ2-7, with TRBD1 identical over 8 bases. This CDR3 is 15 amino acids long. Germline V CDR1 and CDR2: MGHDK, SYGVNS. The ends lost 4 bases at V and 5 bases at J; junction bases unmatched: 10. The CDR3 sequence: CASSGFVDRGHEQYF. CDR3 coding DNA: TGTGCCAGCAGTGGATTTGTTGACAGGGGCCACGAGCAGTACTTC.